A single sample is the source of the 26 T cell receptor beta chains below, sequenced in a study of spatial heterogeneity in lung cancer. Overall study results and limits: In tumors, expanded intratumoral alpha and beta TCR counts tracked mutation counts.

Time point noted: sample taken at primary tumor resection. Their recognized antigens are unknown. TCRdb fed the 5' RACE reads into MiXCR, producing one record per CDR3 protein. The sample carries 5,000 to 6,000 distinct CDR3 sequences, 16% recorded once. The specimen comprised lung tumor tissue, sampled at surgery. These receptors were collected from a male donor with early-stage non-small cell lung cancer.

The V call is TRBV18, the J call TRBJ2-1, with D perhaps TRBD2 (5 bases). Per germline, CDR1 KGHSH and CDR2 LQKENI. The CDR3 loop spans 14 amino acids. The V and J ends lost 2 bases and 9 bases respectively, with 14 bases between them. In DNA, the CDR3 is TGTGCCAGCTCACCAGGAGGCCGTTATGGTGAGCAGTTCTTC. Translation gives CASSPGGRYGEQFF. Full variable domain (remainder filled in from reference TRBV18 and TRBJ2-1): NAGVMQNPRHLVRRRGQEARLRCSPMKGHSHVYWYRQLPEEGLKFMVYLQKENIIDESGMPKERFSAEFPKEGPSILRIQQVVRGDSAAYFCASSPGGRYGEQFFGPGTRLTVL.

Within the sample, this clonotype is medium-sized (0.01 to 0.1%). J is TRBJ2-5 and V is TRBV5-1; D may be TRBD1 or TRBD2 (5 bases each). Trimming stripped 3 bases from V and 3 bases from J, with 15 bases between. This CDR3 spans 15 amino acids. Germline assignment: CDR1 SGHRS and CDR2 YFSETQ. DNA of the CDR3: TGCGCCAGCAGCTCCGGGCTTCGGGACGAAGAGACCCAGTACTTC. This codes for CASSSGLRDEETQYF.

Notes on this clonotype: This may stem from a read error, because a much larger clone lies one nucleotide away. The gene calls are TRBV19 and TRBJ2-1; tentative D call: TRBD2 (6 bases). The CDR3 is 15 residues long. V was shortened by 3 bases and J by 9 bases, with 18 bases between the two germline ends. Germline V gene lookup returns CDR1 LNHDA and CDR2 SQIVND (reference sequence). The DNA of the CDR3 is TGTGCCAGTAGTATCGGTAGCGGTGAGGCGGGTGAGCAGTTCTTC. Translating it yields CASSIGSGEAGEQFF.

The CDR3 DNA reads TGTGCCAGTAGTATAGAGGCACGGACCTATGGCTACACCTTC. Protein: CASSIEARTYGYTF. The V call is TRBV19, the J call TRBJ1-2; the D is unclear. Trimming shortened V by 0 bases and J by 4 bases, and 9 bases separated the two germline ends. Germline V gene lookup returns CDR1 LNHDA and CDR2 SQIVND (reference sequence). The CDR3 is 14 amino acids.

By its share, this clonotype is large. The chain joins TRBV29-1 to TRBJ2-2, with a weak D call TRBD1 (6 bases). The CDR3 is 14 residues long. Per germline, CDR1 SQVTM and CDR2 ANQGSEA. V lost 4 bases to trimming and J lost 4 bases, with 13 bases between them. The CDR3 DNA is TGCAGCGTTGCCGGTGGACAGACCACCGGGGAGCTGTTTTTT. Translated: CSVAGGQTTGELFF.

The chain couples TRBV5-1 to TRBJ2-1, with TRBD2 identical over 10 bases. Germline V gene lookup returns CDR1 SGHRS and CDR2 YFSETQ. The CDR3 has 18 residues. V shed 0 bases and J 5 bases; nucleotides not matched to a gene: 11. Here the CDR3 DNA reads TGCGCCAGCAGCTTGGCCGAAGCGGGAGGGGGCCTGGACAATGAGCAGTTCTTC. This gives the protein CASSLAEAGGGLDNEQFF. Drawing the rest from reference TRBV5-1 and TRBJ2-1, the complete variable domain is KAGVTQTPRYLIKTRGQQVTLSCSPISGHRSVSWYQQTPGQGLQFLFEYFSETQRNKGNFPGRFSGRQFSNSRSEMNVSTLELGDSALYLCASSLAEAGGGLDNEQFFGPGTRLTVL.

This clonotype is labeled as medium-sized. The chain recombines TRBV4-3 with TRBJ2-2; TRBD2 is a possible D gene (6 bases). V gave up 2 bases and J gave up 0 bases, with 13 bases separating them. The germline V gene encodes CDR1 LGHNA and CDR2 YSLEER. This CDR3 spans 17 amino acids. The CDR3 here is CASSQRLDYSNTGELFF. The CDR3 DNA is TGCGCCAGCAGCCAACGTCTGGACTATTCGAACACCGGGGAGCTGTTTTTT.

This clonotype is medium-sized within its sample. The chain is built from TRBV7-8 and TRBJ2-2, with 7 bases identical to TRBD1. Germline CDR1 is SGHVS and CDR2 is FQNEAQ. J gave up 2 bases and V 4 bases, and 7 bases lay outside the gene matches. This CDR3 has 16 amino acids. The CDR3 nucleotides read TGTGCCAGCAGCTCACAGGGGTCGTCCAACACCGGGGAGCTGTTTTTT. Protein product: CASSSQGSSNTGELFF.

By proportion, this clonotype is medium-sized. The chain recombines TRBV2 with TRBJ2-5; 8 bases map to TRBD1. Germline values: CDR1 SNHLY, CDR2 FYNNEI. The J segment lost 5 bases and the V segment lost 6 bases, leaving 5 bases of the junction unmatched. The CDR3 length is 13 residues. As DNA, the CDR3 is TGTGCCAGCAGAGACAGGGGTCGGGAGACCCAGTACTTC. Translated, it gives CASRDRGRETQYF.

By sample fraction, this clonotype is medium-sized (0.01 to 0.1%). CDR3 DNA: TGTGCCAGTAGCCGCGAAGCAGGATTGGCCTACGAGCAGTACTTC. Encoded protein: CASSREAGLAYEQYF. The chain combines TRBV19 with TRBJ2-7, with D uncertain. The germline V gene encodes CDR1 LNHDA and CDR2 SQIVND (reference sequence). Trimming took off 6 bases at V and 2 bases at J, with 17 bases between the two ends. This CDR3 comprises 15 residues.

This clonotype was recorded a few times. A read error may be the cause here, since a much bigger clone is one base away. The rearrangement uses TRBV7-2 and TRBJ1-4, with 8 bases that match TRBD1. CDR1 is SGHTA and CDR2 is FQGNSA in the germline V gene. The CDR3 is made up of 14 amino acids. CDR3 amino acids: CVSSPQGDNEKLFF. CDR3 DNA sequence: TGTGTCAGCAGCCCACAGGGGGATAATGAAAAACTGTTTTTT.

This clonotype is medium-sized (0.01 to 0.1%). V is TRBV27 and J is TRBJ1-4; 9 nucleotides match TRBD1. The CDR3 spans 15 residues. Germline CDR1 and CDR2: MNHEY and SMNVEV (reference sequence). Trimming at V came to 3 bases and at J to 4 bases, leaving 3 bases not matched to a gene. The CDR3 DNA is TGTGCCAGCAGTTTCGGACAGGGGAATAATGAAAAACTGTTTTTT. The encoded protein is CASSFGQGNNEKLFF. Filled out from reference TRBV27 and TRBJ1-4, the complete variable domain reads EAQVTQNPRYLITVTGKKLTVTCSQNMNHEYMSWYRQDPGLGLRQIYYSMNVEVTDKGDVPEGYKVSRKEKRNFPLILESPSPNQTSLYFCASSFGQGNNEKLFFGSGTQLSVL.

This clonotype is deemed medium-sized (0.01 to 0.1%). The chain links TRBV28 to TRBJ2-2; the D is unclear. Germline lookup yields CDR1 MDHEN and CDR2 SYDVKM. The CDR3 has 15 residues. V lost 4 bases and J 0 bases, leaving 9 bases between the germline ends. CDR3 bases: TGTGCCAGCAGTTCTCTCGGAACGAACACCGGGGAGCTGTTTTTT. Its translation is CASSSLGTNTGELFF.

By share of the sample, this clonotype is medium-sized. This chain joins TRBV2 and TRBJ2-2; D is perhaps TRBD1 or TRBD2 (5 bases each). Trimming cost V 6 bases and J 5 bases, with 13 bases left between them. CDR3 length: 14 amino acids. CDR1 and CDR2 (germline): SNHLY, FYNNEI. This chain's CDR3 is CASRRDPETGELFF. The DNA for the CDR3 is TGTGCCAGCAGGAGGGACCCCGAGACCGGGGAGCTGTTTTTT.

By its share, this clonotype is medium-sized. The chain carries TRBV7-3 and TRBJ2-1; TRBD2 is a possible D gene (6 bases). Germline-derived CDR1 and CDR2 are SGHTA and FQGTGA. V shed 5 bases and J shed 6 bases, with 14 bases lying between them. The CDR3 contains 14 residues. For the CDR3, the DNA is TGTGCCAGCAGCCAAGGAGGGAGTGGCAATGAGCAGTTCTTC. It yields the protein CASSQGGSGNEQFF.

By frequency in the sample, this clonotype is medium-sized. V and J are TRBV4-3 and TRBJ2-5, with D perhaps TRBD1 (5 bases). The V and J ends lost 1 base and 0 bases respectively, with 21 bases between them. The CDR3 extends over 19 amino acids. The germline gives CDR1 LGHNA, CDR2 YSLEER. The CDR3 DNA is TGCGCCAGCAGCCAAGGTGGGGCCGGGTACAGAAAGTACCAAGAGACCCAGTACTTC. This codes for CASSQGGAGYRKYQETQYF.

This clonotype occurred a few times. This chain connects TRBV6-6 to TRBJ2-3; D could derive from TRBD1 or TRBD2 (5 bases each). The CDR3 length is 16 residues. V lost 7 bases to trimming and J lost 2 bases, with 19 bases between them. Germline V gene sequence: CDR1 MNHNY, CDR2 SVGAGI (reference sequence). This CDR3 reads CASTKGGLRVTDTQYF. CDR3 nucleotides: TGTGCCAGCACCAAAGGAGGACTCAGGGTCACAGATACGCAGTATTTT.

There are a few counts of this clonotype. The chain combines TRBV20-1 with TRBJ2-5; 8 nucleotides match TRBD2. Germline V CDR1 and CDR2: DFQATT, SNEGSKA (reference sequence). V lost 2 bases and J lost 4; bases outside the gene matches: 0. The CDR3 is made up of 12 amino acids. Here the CDR3 DNA reads TGCAGTGCTAGACTAGCGGGAGAGACCCAGTACTTC. This sequence encodes CSARLAGETQYF.

The chain is built from TRBV6-5 and TRBJ2-6; D unclear. In germline, CDR1 is MNHEY, CDR2 SVGAGI. The V end was cut by 4 bases, the J end by 0 bases, with 7 bases between. CDR3 length equals 15 residues. CDR3 in DNA: TGTGCCAGCAGTTCCAGTGGCTCTGGGGCCAACGTCCTGACTTTC. Protein sequence: CASSSSGSGANVLTF.

By share of the sample, this clonotype is medium-sized. V is TRBV27 and J is TRBJ2-5; 9 bases line up with TRBD1. The germline V gene encodes CDR1 MNHEY and CDR2 SMNVEV (reference sequence). J was trimmed by 7 bases and V by 6 bases; bases with no gene match: 21. This CDR3 is built from 18 residues. The CDR3 sequence: CASREGTGQGLLGGTQYF. The DNA for the CDR3 is TGTGCCAGCAGAGAAGGGACCGGACAGGGGCTTTTGGGTGGGACCCAGTACTTC.

This clonotype was seen many times. The rearrangement uses TRBV5-1 and TRBJ1-1, with TRBD1 matching 7 bases. V dropped 7 bases and J dropped 4; count of bases not matched to a gene: 10. CDR1 and CDR2 (germline): SGHRS, YFSETQ. The CDR3 length is 14 residues. CDR3 coding DNA: TGCGCCAGCGCATCGGGACAGCCGTTCACTGAAGCTTTCTTT. The encoded protein is CASASGQPFTEAFF.

There are a few counts of this clonotype. The chain links TRBV6-2 or TRBV6-3 to TRBJ2-5; D may be TRBD2 (5 bases). This CDR3 comprises 14 residues. V was trimmed by 6 bases and J by 5 bases, leaving 16 bases between them. Germline V lookup: CDR1 MNHEY, CDR2 SVGEGT. CDR3 loop: CASSSGGAAETQYF. CDR3 in DNA: TGTGCCAGCAGCTCAGGAGGAGCGGCGGAGACCCAGTACTTC.

V and J are TRBV7-2 and TRBJ2-2; no definite D call. Germline assignment: CDR1 SGHTA and CDR2 FQGNSA. V lost 5 bases to trimming and J lost 3 bases, with 4 bases between them. This CDR3 spans 12 amino acids. The CDR3 reads CASSHDTGELFF. The CDR3 coding sequence is TGTGCCAGCAGCCACGACACCGGGGAGCTGTTTTTT. The full variable domain, with the rest looked up from reference TRBV7-2 and TRBJ2-2, is GAGVSQSPSNKVTEKGKDVELRCDPISGHTALYWYRQSLGQGLEFLIYFQGNSAPDKSGLPSDRFSAERTGGSVSTLTIQRTQQEDSAVYLCASSHDTGELFFGEGSRLTVL.

This clonotype was counted a few times. V gene TRBV28 combines with J gene TRBJ2-5, with TRBD1 matching over 10 bases. The CDR3 runs 16 residues. Germline V gives CDR1 MDHEN, CDR2 SYDVKM. The junction had 11 bases not matched to a gene; V was cut back by 5 bases and J by 5 bases. The DNA of the CDR3 is TGTGCCAGCAGTACACCCGGGACAGGGGAAGTGGAGACCCAGTACTTC. Translated: CASSTPGTGEVETQYF.

The sample holds many counts of this clonotype. V usage is TRBV28 and J usage is TRBJ1-5, with 7 bases aligning to TRBD1. V lost 5 bases, J lost 5 bases, and 6 bases stayed unmatched. Germline V gives CDR1 MDHEN, CDR2 SYDVKM. This CDR3 contains 14 residues. The CDR3 is CASSPGTDYQPQHF. For the CDR3, the DNA is TGTGCCAGCAGTCCCGGGACAGATTATCAGCCCCAGCATTTT.

This clonotype has at least ten counts. V is TRBV4-2 and J is TRBJ1-1; 10 bases are a match to TRBD1. There are 14 residues in the CDR3. The ends lost 3 bases at V and 6 bases at J; junction bases unmatched: 4. Germline V gene sequence: CDR1 LGHNA, CDR2 YNFKEQ. Written as DNA, the CDR3 is TGTGCCAGCAGCCAGGGGACAGGGGAGGCTGAAGCTTTCTTT. Encoded protein: CASSQGTGEAEAFF.